The clone carrying this TCR beta chain has just a few counts. Antigen unknown. Germline V gene sequence: CDR1 MGHRA, CDR2 YSYEKL. This CDR3 is built from 15 residues. Trimming shortened V by 5 bases and J by 0 bases, and 11 bases separated the two germline ends. This record comes from a study of T cells in Graves' hyperthyroidism and ophthalmopathy. TCR beta CDR3 sequences were amplified from RNA transcripts. When the TCR CDR3 underwent first-round RT-PCR, the HTBI primer set was used. MiXCR, applied by TCRdb to the multiplex PCR reads, yields one record per CDR3 protein. The repertoire holds about 720,000 distinct CDR3 sequences, with roughly 20% as singletons. Broader study findings: The model predicted ophthalmopathy a median approximately six months before onset.

This clonotype originated in a woman aged 45-60 years with Graves' hyperthyroidism that later progressed to Graves' ophthalmopathy. The sequenced material came from blood. This chain connects TRBV4-1 to TRBJ1-5, with D tentatively TRBD1 (6 bases). The CDR3 loop is CASSDLGGSNQPQHF. In DNA form, the CDR3 reads TGCGCCAGCAGCGATTTAGGGGGTAGCAATCAGCCCCAGCATTTT.